The 18 T cell receptor beta chains reported below all come from one sample, sequenced in a study of shared clonotypes between healthy human individuals (dated by TCRdb to about 2020). Libraries were built with the immunoSEQ multiplex PCR assay. TCRdb carries this immuneACCESS record with in-frame sequences only. Its versions omit some clonotypes, under half of them owing to an unresolved V gene in the studies checked, with the rest unexplained. The sample table holds more than 1 million clones, of which approximately 78% were seen once. Of the sample, more than 0.45% falls within the top ten clones. Sequenced: memory CD4+ T cells from PBMCs. Sample cell subset or site, as interpreted from the label and publication: CD45RA-negative fraction. Receptors originate from a man between 18 and 29 years old in good health. Some clones in this sample may be carry-over from other donors' samples.

This clone was seen more than once but under ten times. V and J are TRBV7-2 and TRBJ1-5; the D gene is possibly TRBD1 (5 bases). The CDR3 has 17 residues. Trimming cost V 5 bases and J 2 bases, with 19 bases left between them. Germline loops: CDR1 SGHTA, CDR2 FQGNSA. The CDR3 DNA sequence: TGTGCCAGCAGCGCAGGGACGGTGAGCGGTGGCAATCAGCCCCAGCATTTT. Translating it yields CASSAGTVSGGNQPQHF.

This clone was detected only once. With a much larger clone just one base away, this may be a read error. The gene calls are TRBV5-1 and TRBJ1-5; unclear D gene. V lost 0 bases and J 1 base, leaving 8 bases between the germline ends. Germline-derived CDR1 and CDR2 are SGHRS and YFSETQ. The CDR3 spans 15 residues. The CDR3 sequence: CASSLGGESNQPQHF. The CDR3 bases are TGCGCCAGCAGCTTGGGAGGAGAAAGCAATCAGCCCCAGCATTTT.

The chain employs TRBV25-1 and TRBJ2-3; 11 bases map to TRBD2. There are 16 residues in the CDR3. Per the germline V gene, CDR1 is MGHDK and CDR2 is SYGVNS. J gave up 4 bases and V 1 base, and 4 bases lay outside the gene matches. The CDR3 bases are TGTGCCAGCAGTGAATGGGTAGCGGGAGGGGCAGATACGCAGTATTTT. This sequence encodes CASSEWVAGGADTQYF. Drawing the rest from reference TRBV25-1 and TRBJ2-3, the complete variable domain is EADIYQTPRYLVIGTGKKITLECSQTMGHDKMYWYQQDPGMELHLIHYSYGVNSTEKGDLSSESTVSRIRTEHFPLTLESARPSHTSQYLCASSEWVAGGADTQYFGPGTRLTVL.

This chain's CDR3 is CASSIGMIGLAGAMDTQYF. CDR3 nucleotides: TGTGCCAGTAGTATAGGGATGATCGGGCTAGCGGGGGCTATGGATACGCAGTATTTT. The chain employs TRBV19 and TRBJ2-3; 10 bases line up with TRBD2. There are 19 residues in the CDR3. The V and J ends lost 1 base and 6 bases, in that order; junction bases with no gene match: 16. Germline V lookup: CDR1 LNHDA, CDR2 SQIVND (reference sequence).

The CDR3 nucleotides read TGTGCCAGCAGCCGGGACATCTACAATGAGCAGTTCTTC. Its protein is CASSRDIYNEQFF. The chain joins TRBV11-3 to TRBJ2-1, with a possible D match to TRBD1 (6 bases). In germline, CDR1 is SGHNT, CDR2 YENEEA. This CDR3 has 13 residues. Trimming removed 5 bases at V and 3 bases at J, with 8 bases between.

The chain carries TRBV30 and TRBJ2-2, with D possibly TRBD1 on 6 matching bases. CDR3 length: 13 amino acids. V was shortened by 3 bases and J by 4 bases, with 9 bases between the two germline ends. Germline lookup yields CDR1 GTSNPN and CDR2 SVGIG (reference sequence). The CDR3 nucleotides are TGTGCCTGGAGAACAGGGAGCACCGGGGAGCTGTTTTTT. Translation: CAWRTGSTGELFF.

This chain links TRBV5-1 with TRBJ1-4; D might be TRBD1 (5 bases). This CDR3 has 16 residues. Germline loops: CDR1 SGHRS, CDR2 YFSETQ. Trimming left V 0 bases short and J 6 bases short, with 15 bases between. The CDR3 nucleotides are TGCGCCAGCAGCTTGGGAGAGGGGCGCGTCGATGAAAAACTGTTTTTT. This encodes CASSLGEGRVDEKLFF.

The J gene is TRBJ1-5, the V gene TRBV5-4; D is possibly TRBD1 (6 bases). V lost 0 bases, J lost 7 bases, and 14 bases lay in between. CDR3 length equals 15 residues. Germline V gene data show CDR1 as SGHNT and CDR2 as YYREEE (reference sequence). The CDR3 region has the DNA TGTGCCAGCAGCTTGGGTGGGGGGCGCGGACAGCCCCAGCATTTT. Its protein is CASSLGGGRGQPQHF.

This clone was recorded only once. This chain uses TRBV6-1 with TRBJ1-1; D might be TRBD1 (6 bases). V lost 6 bases and J 5 bases, leaving 19 bases between the germline ends. Germline CDR1 is MNHNS and CDR2 is SASEGT. The CDR3 is 15 residues long. CDR3 amino acids: CASRLGTPSGTEAFF. The CDR3 DNA is TGTGCCAGCAGGCTAGGGACACCCAGCGGGACTGAAGCTTTCTTT.

The genes are TRBV5-1 and TRBJ2-7; 7 bases map to TRBD2. The CDR3 runs 18 residues. Germline values: CDR1 SGHRS, CDR2 YFSETQ. The trim removed 0 bases at V and 0 bases at J, leaving 12 bases unmatched. The CDR3 loop is CASSLDAGASGTSYEQYF. The CDR3 nucleotides read TGCGCCAGCAGCTTGGACGCCGGGGCCAGCGGGACCTCCTACGAGCAGTACTTC.

CDR3 protein: CASRTGPAGEQYF. Written as DNA, the CDR3 is TGTGCCAGCAGAACCGGACCTGCCGGGGAGCAGTACTTC. This sequence joins TRBV2 and TRBJ2-7; D not resolved. This CDR3 is built from 13 residues. V lost 6 bases and J 7 bases, leaving 16 bases between the germline ends. From germline, CDR1 is SNHLY and CDR2 FYNNEI.

This clone was observed once. The CDR3 DNA is TGTGCCAGCAGCTTAAGCACTACGAACACCGGGGAGCTGTTTTTT. This translates into CASSLSTTNTGELFF. The chain joins TRBV11-3 to TRBJ2-2; D not resolved. The CDR3 contains 15 residues. Germline CDR1 and CDR2: SGHNT and YENEEA. The V and J ends lost 2 bases and 0 bases respectively, with 7 bases between them. The entire variable domain, with the rest obtained from reference TRBV11-3 and TRBJ2-2, is as follows: EAGVVQSPRYKIIEKKQPVAFWCNPISGHNTLYWYLQNLGQGPELLIRYENEEAVDDSQLPKDRFSAERLKGVDSTLKIQPAELGDSAVYLCASSLSTTNTGELFFGEGSRLTVL.

The V gene is TRBV5-1, the J gene TRBJ2-3; TRBD2 aligns across 9 bases. CDR3 size: 15 residues. From germline, CDR1 is SGHRS and CDR2 YFSETQ. The ends lost 6 bases at V and 4 bases at J; junction bases unmatched: 9. This chain's CDR3 is CASTISGRSSDTQYF. The CDR3 nucleotides are TGCGCCAGCACTATTAGCGGGAGAAGCTCAGATACGCAGTATTTT.

Concerning this clone: This sample includes further DNA sequences coding for the same CDR3. The J gene is TRBJ1-5, the V gene TRBV7-2, with TRBD1 as a possible D gene (5 bases). The CDR3 totals 14 residues. V dropped 4 bases and J dropped 4 bases, with 11 bases sitting between them. Looked up from germline, CDR1 is SGHTA and CDR2 is FQGNSA. The chain's CDR3 is CASSSQGGNQPQHF. The DNA of the CDR3 is TGTGCCAGCAGCTCCCAGGGAGGGAATCAGCCCCAGCATTTT.

V is TRBV6-5 and J is TRBJ2-3; 7 nucleotides match TRBD1. J lost 1 base, V lost 6 bases, and 7 bases had no gene match. In germline, CDR1 is MNHEY, CDR2 SVGAGI. This CDR3 is 15 amino acids long. Here the CDR3 reads CASRQTGYGTDTQYF. CDR3 DNA: TGTGCCAGCAGACAGACAGGGTACGGCACAGATACGCAGTATTTT.

V is TRBV28 and J is TRBJ2-1, with 7 bases aligning to TRBD2. Trimming cost V 2 bases and J 8 bases; bases outside gene matches: 9. The CDR3 is made up of 15 amino acids. Per germline, CDR1 MDHEN and CDR2 SYDVKM. CDR3 DNA: TGTGCCAGCAGTTTAGCAGGACTAGGGAGCCATGAGCAGTTCTTC. This codes for CASSLAGLGSHEQFF.

The chain has TRBV27 and TRBJ2-3, with 7 bases fitting TRBD1. The CDR3 sequence is 14 residues long. Germline V lookup: CDR1 MNHEY, CDR2 SMNVEV (reference sequence). After removal of 5 bases from V and 5 bases from J, the junction contained 7 bases not matched to a gene. The chain's CDR3 is CASSRDRQGDTQYF. The CDR3 DNA reads as TGTGCCAGCAGTCGGGACAGACAAGGAGATACGCAGTATTTT.

This chain links TRBV19 with TRBJ2-7; the match to TRBD1 covers 7 bases. CDR3 length: 15 residues. J was trimmed by 1 base and V by 4 bases; bases with no gene match: 7. The germline CDR1 and CDR2 sequences are LNHDA and SQIVND (reference sequence). CDR3 residues: CASSTAGGESYEQYF. DNA of the CDR3: TGTGCCAGTAGTACGGCAGGGGGAGAGTCCTACGAGCAGTACTTC.